The rows below give T cell receptor beta chains drawn from one sample of a study of neurological immune-mediated disorders. Via MiXCR, TCRdb re-called the 5' RACE reads, giving one row per CDR3 protein. The table has around 69,000 distinct CDR3 sequences, under 3.5% seen once. What was sequenced was PBMCs. Receptors were obtained from a man in his forties with multiple sclerosis. CDR3s include the opening cysteine and the closing phenylalanine or tryptophan. Fields, in order: D gene, clone size, J gene, V gene, CDR3 protein, CDR3 DNA. The D gene is left open where the match is weak. The size of a clone is reported for some rows only, either as once, few or many, or as a class for expanded clones.

TRBD1 | many | TRBJ2-7 | TRBV20-1 | CSASTTGGEQYF | TGCAGTGCTAGTACTACAGGGGGCGAGCAGTACTTC
TRBD1 | many | TRBJ1-1 | TRBV5-1 | CASSLQGVGTEAFF | TGCGCCAGCAGCCTACAGGGGGTAGGGACTGAAGCTTTCTTT
TRBD1 | many | TRBJ1-6 | TRBV6-2/TRBV6-3 | CASSYSGTGGSPLHF | TGTGCCAGCAGTTACTCCGGGACAGGGGGCTCACCCCTCCACTTT
TRBD2 | many | TRBJ2-4 | TRBV11-2 | CASAAGTPTQNIQYF | TGTGCCAGCGCAGCGGGGACCCCCACTCAAAACATTCAGTACTTC
TRBD1 | many | TRBJ2-6 | TRBV9 | CASSVWTGNSGANVLTF | TGTGCCAGCAGCGTTTGGACAGGCAACTCTGGGGCCAACGTCCTGACTTTC
- | many | TRBJ2-7 | TRBV3-1 | CASSQGGGEQYF | TGTGCCAGCAGCCAAGGTGGCGGGGAGCAGTACTTC
- | - | TRBJ2-7 | TRBV19 | CASSPAGGIVTYEQYF | TGTGCCAGTAGTCCAGCCGGGGGAATAGTCACCTACGAGCAGTACTTC
TRBD1 | few | TRBJ1-1 | TRBV20-1 | CSARRLGQVLNTEAFF | TGCAGTGCTAGAAGACTCGGACAGGTTCTGAACACTGAAGCTTTCTTT
- | many | TRBJ2-1 | TRBV12-3/TRBV12-4 | CASSRDPSSYNEQFF | TGTGCCAGCAGTCGGGATCCCAGCTCCTACAATGAGCAGTTCTTC
TRBD1 | many | TRBJ2-7 | TRBV7-2 | CASSSYRTGNYEQYF | TGTGCCAGCAGCTCGTACAGGACAGGGAACTACGAGCAGTACTTC
- | many | TRBJ1-4 | TRBV7-2 | CASSPQASAVKLFF | TGTGCCAGCAGCCCACAGGCGTCGGCGGTAAAACTGTTTTTT
TRBD2 | many | TRBJ2-5 | TRBV10-3 | CASSAGTSGGSLTQYF | TGTGCCAGTAGTGCCGGGACTAGCGGGGGGTCGCTGACCCAGTACTTC
TRBD2 | many | TRBJ2-1 | TRBV10-2 | CASRGLAGDSYNEQFF | TGCGCCAGCAGAGGACTAGCGGGGGATTCCTACAATGAGCAGTTCTTC
TRBD1 | many | TRBJ2-7 | TRBV15 | CATSRETGWNEQYF | TGTGCCACCAGCAGAGAGACAGGGTGGAACGAGCAGTACTTC
- | many | TRBJ1-1 | TRBV12-3/TRBV12-4 | CASSSNEGVTEAFF | TGTGCCAGCAGTTCTAACGAGGGTGTCACTGAAGCTTTCTTT
- | many | TRBJ2-2 | TRBV28 | CASSLVGGGTGELFF | TGTGCCAGCAGTTTAGTCGGTGGCGGGACCGGGGAGCTGTTTTTT
- | many | TRBJ2-7 | TRBV20-1 | CSASQTSTYEQYF | TGCAGTGCTAGTCAGACGTCCACCTACGAGCAGTACTTC
TRBD2 | many | TRBJ2-7 | TRBV6-5 | CASSTSLAGSSYEQYF | TGTGCCAGCAGTACCTCACTAGCGGGGAGCTCCTACGAGCAGTACTTC
TRBD1 | many | TRBJ1-6 | TRBV5-1 | CASSYGQENSPLHF | TGCGCCAGCAGCTATGGACAGGAGAATTCACCCCTCCACTTT
- | many | TRBJ2-5 | TRBV6-1 | CASSEILKVETQYF | TGTGCCAGCAGTGAGATACTGAAGGTCGAGACCCAGTACTTC
- | many | TRBJ2-2 | TRBV4-1 | CASSQESGQGYTGELFF | TGCGCCAGCAGCCAAGAGTCCGGCCAGGGTTACACCGGGGAGCTGTTTTTT
TRBD1 | many | TRBJ2-7 | TRBV29-1 | CSVGGQVGYEQYF | TGCAGCGTTGGGGGACAGGTTGGCTACGAGCAGTACTTC
TRBD2 | many | TRBJ2-1 | TRBV20-1 | CSARGLAGGPGDEQFF | TGCAGTGCTAGAGGACTAGCGGGAGGCCCCGGGGATGAGCAGTTCTTC
- | many | TRBJ2-3 | TRBV3-1 | CASSHPEDTQYF | TGTGCCAGCAGCCACCCGGAGGATACGCAGTATTTT
- | many | TRBJ2-3 | TRBV7-8 | CASSAGRDTQYF | TGTGCCAGCAGCGCGGGGCGGGATACGCAGTATTTT
- | many | TRBJ2-6 | TRBV7-6 | CASSLPSSGANVLTF | TGTGCCAGCAGCTTGCCGAGCTCTGGGGCCAACGTCCTGACTTTC
TRBD2 | many | TRBJ2-1 | TRBV20-1 | CSAREGTRNEQFF | TGCAGTGCTAGAGAGGGGACTAGAAATGAGCAGTTCTTC
- | many | TRBJ1-5 | TRBV10-2 | CASSSGRGQPQHF | TGCGCCAGCAGCTCAGGGCGCGGGCAGCCCCAGCATTTT
TRBD2 | many | TRBJ2-2 | TRBV6-6 | CASSYASGGATGELFF | TGTGCCAGCAGTTACGCTAGCGGGGGGGCCACCGGGGAGCTGTTTTTT
TRBD1 | - | TRBJ1-4 | TRBV7-9 | CASSLGQNNEKLFF | TGTGCCAGCAGCTTGGGACAGAACAATGAAAAACTGTTTTTT
- | many | TRBJ2-5 | TRBV12-3/TRBV12-4 | CASTYRTEETQYF | TGTGCCAGCACCTACCGGACGGAAGAGACCCAGTACTTC
- | many | TRBJ1-3 | TRBV20-1 | CSARGHRNTIYF | TGCAGTGCTAGGGGGCATCGAAACACCATATATTTT
- | many | TRBJ1-1 | TRBV2 | CASSIGENTEAFF | TGTGCCAGCAGCATCGGGGAAAACACTGAAGCTTTCTTT
- | many | TRBJ1-1 | TRBV20-1 | CSARVGRGRGNTEAFF | TGCAGTGCTAGAGTCGGGCGGGGGAGGGGGAACACTGAAGCTTTCTTT
TRBD1 | many | TRBJ1-1 | TRBV6-5 | CASTGQGYFVAFF | TGTGCCAGCACCGGACAGGGGTATTTTGTGGCTTTCTTT
- | many | TRBJ1-4 | TRBV5-1 | CASRTGTIGGEKLFF | TGCGCCAGCAGGACCGGGACGATTGGTGGAGAAAAACTGTTTTTT
- | many | TRBJ1-1 | TRBV6-5 | CASSYDKKGLQAFF | TGTGCCAGCAGTTACGATAAGAAAGGTCTCCAAGCTTTCTTT
- | many | TRBJ1-1 | TRBV20-1 | CSAVSRVNTEAFF | TGCAGTGCTGTCTCCAGGGTGAACACTGAAGCTTTCTTT
- | many | TRBJ1-4 | TRBV20-1 | CSAAPSWLNEKLFF | TGCAGTGCTGCCCCCTCGTGGCTTAATGAAAAACTGTTTTTT
- | many | TRBJ1-2 | TRBV20-1 | CSAKLAGGYTF | TGCAGTGCTAAACTGGCTGGCGGCTACACCTTC
TRBD1 | many | TRBJ2-1 | TRBV11-1 | CASSAGDRAHNEQFF | TGTGCCAGCAGCGCAGGGGACAGGGCCCACAATGAGCAGTTCTTC
- | many | TRBJ1-1 | TRBV5-1 | CASSSPYGRNFNTEAFF | TGCGCCAGCAGCTCACCGTACGGCAGGAACTTCAACACTGAAGCTTTCTTT
- | - | TRBJ2-3 | TRBV7-6 | CASSLGLDSQYF | TGTGCCAGCAGCTTAGGCCTAGATTCGCAGTATTTT
- | many | TRBJ2-3 | TRBV14 | CASSQDLADTQYF | TGTGCCAGCAGCCAAGATCTCGCAGATACGCAGTATTTT
- | many | TRBJ2-7 | TRBV27 | CASSLTGHFTYEQYF | TGTGCCAGCAGTCTAACCGGACATTTTACCTACGAGCAGTACTTC
- | many | TRBJ2-7 | TRBV5-1 | CASSSNGGGIGDEQYF | TGCGCCAGCAGCTCAAATGGAGGGGGCATAGGGGACGAGCAGTACTTC
- | many | TRBJ2-5 | TRBV5-1 | CASSLGGRTYQETQYF | TGCGCCAGCAGCTTGGGAGGACGGACCTACCAAGAGACCCAGTACTTC
- | many | TRBJ1-5 | TRBV20-1 | CSASGGPDQPQHF | TGCAGTGCTTCCGGGGGGCCGGATCAGCCCCAGCATTTT
- | - | TRBJ2-1 | TRBV20-1 | CSAPPLGEAYNEQFF | TGCAGTGCTCCGCCATTGGGGGAGGCCTACAATGAGCAGTTCTTC
- | many | TRBJ1-4 | TRBV20-1 | CSASGWDSDREKLFF | TGCAGTGCTAGTGGATGGGACTCCGACCGGGAAAAACTGTTTTTT